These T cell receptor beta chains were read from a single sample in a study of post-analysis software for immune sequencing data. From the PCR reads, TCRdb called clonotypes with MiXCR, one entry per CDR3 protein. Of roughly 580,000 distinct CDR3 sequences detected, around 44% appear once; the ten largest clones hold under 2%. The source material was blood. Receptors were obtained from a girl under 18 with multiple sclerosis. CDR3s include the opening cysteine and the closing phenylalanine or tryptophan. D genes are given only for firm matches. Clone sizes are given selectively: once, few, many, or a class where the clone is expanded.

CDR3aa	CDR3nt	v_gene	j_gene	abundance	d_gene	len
CASSLGPGVHFPGTRPYEQYF	TGTGCCAGCAGCTTAGGGCCAGGGGTCCACTTTCCCGGGACTAGACCCTACGAGCAGTACTTC	TRBV7-9	TRBJ2-7	-	TRBD2	21
CASSQDSSGGSGYTF	TGTGCCAGCAGCCAAGATAGTTCAGGGGGTAGTGGCTACACCTTC	TRBV3-1	TRBJ1-2	-	TRBD1	15
CSARDWGRDRDHEQFF	TGCAGTGCTAGAGATTGGGGGAGGGACAGGGACCATGAGCAGTTCTTC	TRBV20-1	TRBJ2-1	few	TRBD1	16
CASSLGLQTLNIQYF	TGTGCCAGCAGCTTAGGCTTACAGACCTTAAACATTCAGTACTTC	TRBV7-2	TRBJ2-4	-	-	15
CASGHRDRGLLIQETQYF	TGTGCCAGCGGGCACCGGGACAGGGGGCTGCTAATCCAAGAGACCCAGTACTTC	TRBV12-3/TRBV12-4	TRBJ2-5	-	TRBD1	18
CASSLKGQGSAFF	TGTGCCAGCAGTTTAAAGGGACAGGGGTCGGCTTTCTTT	TRBV12-3/TRBV12-4	TRBJ1-1	-	TRBD1	13
CSARPRASGKQYF	TGCAGTGCTAGACCCCGGGCCTCAGGGAAGCAGTACTTC	TRBV20-1	TRBJ2-5	-	-	13
CASSRLAGGPDTQYF	TGTGCCAGCAGCCGACTAGCGGGGGGACCAGATACGCAGTATTTT	TRBV7-3	TRBJ2-3	once	TRBD2	15
CAISESAPTPQYF	TGTGCCATCAGTGAGTCTGCTCCGACTCCCCAGTACTTC	TRBV10-3	TRBJ2-5	-	-	13
CASSLSGTFYNEQFF	TGTGCCAGCAGTTTGTCCGGGACCTTCTACAATGAGCAGTTCTTC	TRBV12-3/TRBV12-4	TRBJ2-1	few	-	15
CASSFPSSGGHGYTF	TGTGCCAGCAGCTTCCCATCCTCAGGGGGCCATGGCTACACCTTC	TRBV7-9	TRBJ1-2	few	TRBD1	15
CASSVVGTSGNNEQFF	TGTGCCAGCAGCGTAGTAGGGACTAGCGGGAACAATGAGCAGTTCTTC	TRBV9	TRBJ2-1	-	TRBD2	16